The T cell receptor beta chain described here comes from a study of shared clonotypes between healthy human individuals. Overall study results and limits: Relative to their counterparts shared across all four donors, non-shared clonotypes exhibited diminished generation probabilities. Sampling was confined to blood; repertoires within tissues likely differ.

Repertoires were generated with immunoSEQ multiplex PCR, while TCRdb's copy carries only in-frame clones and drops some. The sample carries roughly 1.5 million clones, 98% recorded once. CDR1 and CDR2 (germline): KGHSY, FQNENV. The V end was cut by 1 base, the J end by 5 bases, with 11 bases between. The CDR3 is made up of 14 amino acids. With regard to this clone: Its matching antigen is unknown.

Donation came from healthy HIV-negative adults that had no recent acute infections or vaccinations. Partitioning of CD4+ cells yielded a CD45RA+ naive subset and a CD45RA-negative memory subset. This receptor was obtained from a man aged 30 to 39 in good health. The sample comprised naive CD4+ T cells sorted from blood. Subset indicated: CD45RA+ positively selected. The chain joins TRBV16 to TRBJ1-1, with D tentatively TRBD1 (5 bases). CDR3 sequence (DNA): TGTGCCAGCAGCCAATTATTGGGGCGGACTGAAGCTTTCTTT. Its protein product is CASSQLLGRTEAFF.